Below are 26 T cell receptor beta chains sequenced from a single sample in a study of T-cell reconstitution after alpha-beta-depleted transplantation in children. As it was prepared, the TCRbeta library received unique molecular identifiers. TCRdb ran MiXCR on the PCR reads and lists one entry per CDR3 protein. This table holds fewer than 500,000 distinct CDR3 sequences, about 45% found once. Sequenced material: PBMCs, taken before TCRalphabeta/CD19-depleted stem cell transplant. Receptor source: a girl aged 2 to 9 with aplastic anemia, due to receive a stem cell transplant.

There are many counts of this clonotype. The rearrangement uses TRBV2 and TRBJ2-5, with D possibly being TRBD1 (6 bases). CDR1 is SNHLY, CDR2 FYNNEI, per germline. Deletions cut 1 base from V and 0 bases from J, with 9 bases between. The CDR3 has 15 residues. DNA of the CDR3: TGTGCCAGCAGTGAAGAGGGGACACACCAAGAGACCCAGTACTTC. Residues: CASSEEGTHQETQYF.

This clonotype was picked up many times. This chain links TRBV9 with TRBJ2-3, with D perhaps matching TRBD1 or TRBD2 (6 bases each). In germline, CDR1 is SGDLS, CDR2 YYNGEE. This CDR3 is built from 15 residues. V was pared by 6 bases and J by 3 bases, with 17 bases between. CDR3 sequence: CASTEGGGGTDTQYF. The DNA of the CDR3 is TGTGCCAGCACGGAAGGGGGAGGAGGAACAGATACGCAGTATTTT.

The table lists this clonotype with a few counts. CDR3 amino acids: CASSLTGSNQETQYF. Here the CDR3 DNA reads TGTGCCAGCAGCCTGACCGGGTCGAACCAAGAGACCCAGTACTTC. The chain couples TRBV6-5 to TRBJ2-5; D unclear. This CDR3 is built from 15 residues. Deletions cut 6 bases from V and 0 bases from J, with 14 bases between. CDR1 MNHEY and CDR2 SVGAGI come from the germline V gene.

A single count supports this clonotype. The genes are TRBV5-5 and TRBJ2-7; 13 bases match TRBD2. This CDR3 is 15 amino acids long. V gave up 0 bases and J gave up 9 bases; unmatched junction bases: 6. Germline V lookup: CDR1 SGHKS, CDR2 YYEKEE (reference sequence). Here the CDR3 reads CASSLEGLAGVGQYF. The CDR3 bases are TGTGCCAGCAGCTTGGAAGGACTAGCGGGAGTCGGGCAGTACTTC.

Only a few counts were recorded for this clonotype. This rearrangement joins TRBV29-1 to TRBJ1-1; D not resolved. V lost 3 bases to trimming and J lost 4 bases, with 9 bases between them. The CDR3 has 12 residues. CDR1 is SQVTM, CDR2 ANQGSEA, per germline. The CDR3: CSVENPGTEAFF. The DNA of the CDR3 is TGCAGCGTTGAGAATCCAGGCACTGAAGCTTTCTTT.

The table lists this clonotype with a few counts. The CDR3 DNA reads TGTGCCAGCAGCTTTTCCTCAGGGGGGGACTATATCTACGAGCAGTACTTC. It codes for CASSFSSGGDYIYEQYF. V is TRBV7-2 and J is TRBJ2-7; TRBD1 or TRBD2 may be the D gene (7 bases each). The CDR3 runs 17 residues. Germline V gives CDR1 SGHTA, CDR2 FQGNSA. The V end lost 3 bases, the J end lost 3 bases, and 21 bases lay between the germline ends.

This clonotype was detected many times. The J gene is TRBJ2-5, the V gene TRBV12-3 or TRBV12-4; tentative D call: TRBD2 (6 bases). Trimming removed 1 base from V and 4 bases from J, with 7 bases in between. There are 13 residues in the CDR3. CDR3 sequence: CASSLGRGETQYF. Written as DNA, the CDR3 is TGTGCCAGCAGTTTAGGGAGGGGAGAGACCCAGTACTTC.

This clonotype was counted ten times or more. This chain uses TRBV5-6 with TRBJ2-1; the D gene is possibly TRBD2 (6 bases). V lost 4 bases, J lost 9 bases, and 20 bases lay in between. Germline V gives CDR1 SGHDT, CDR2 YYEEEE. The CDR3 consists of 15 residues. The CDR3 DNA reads TGTGCCAGCAGCGGCGGAGGGACTCAAAGCACTGAGCAGTTCTTC. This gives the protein CASSGGGTQSTEQFF.

The CDR3 region has the DNA TGTGCCAGCTCGGTCCAGCGAGAGACCCAGTACTTC. It is translated as CASSVQRETQYF. This sequence joins TRBV18 and TRBJ2-5; D unresolved. CDR3 size: 12 residues. The ends were cut back, 6 bases at V and 4 bases at J, with 9 bases in the middle. CDR1 is KGHSH, CDR2 LQKENI, per germline.

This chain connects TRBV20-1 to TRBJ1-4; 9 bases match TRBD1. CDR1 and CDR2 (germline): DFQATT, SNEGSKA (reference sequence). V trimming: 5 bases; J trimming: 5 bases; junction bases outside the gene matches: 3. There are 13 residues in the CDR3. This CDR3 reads CSAATGGNEKLFF. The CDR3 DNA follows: TGCAGTGCTGCGACAGGGGGGAATGAAAAACTGTTTTTT.

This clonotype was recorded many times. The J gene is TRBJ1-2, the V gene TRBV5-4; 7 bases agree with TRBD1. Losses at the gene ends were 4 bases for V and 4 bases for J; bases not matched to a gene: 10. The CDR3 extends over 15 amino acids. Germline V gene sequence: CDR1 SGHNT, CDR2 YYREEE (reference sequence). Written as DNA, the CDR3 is TGTGCCAGCAGCCGATTCGACAGGGAGAGCTATGGCTACACCTTC. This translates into CASSRFDRESYGYTF.

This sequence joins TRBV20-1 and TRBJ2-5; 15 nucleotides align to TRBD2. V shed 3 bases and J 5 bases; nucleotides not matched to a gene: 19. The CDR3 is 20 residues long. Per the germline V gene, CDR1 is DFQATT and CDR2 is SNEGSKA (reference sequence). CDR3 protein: CSARLHPSGLAGGPMETQYF. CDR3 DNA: TGCAGTGCTAGGCTACACCCCTCCGGACTAGCGGGAGGGCCAATGGAGACCCAGTACTTC.

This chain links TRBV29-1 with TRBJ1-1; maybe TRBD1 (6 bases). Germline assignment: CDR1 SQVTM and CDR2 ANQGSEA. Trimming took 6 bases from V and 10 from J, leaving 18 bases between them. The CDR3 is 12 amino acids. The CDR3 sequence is CSVSQQGTGAFF. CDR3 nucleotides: TGCAGCGTGTCACAACAGGGTACCGGAGCTTTCTTT.

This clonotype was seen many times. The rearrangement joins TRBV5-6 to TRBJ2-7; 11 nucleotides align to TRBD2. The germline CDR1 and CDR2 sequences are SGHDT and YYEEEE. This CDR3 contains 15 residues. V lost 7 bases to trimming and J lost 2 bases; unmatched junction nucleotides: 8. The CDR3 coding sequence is TGTGCCAGCGGCGATAGCGGGAGGGGCCCCTACGAGCAGTACTTC. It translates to CASGDSGRGPYEQYF.

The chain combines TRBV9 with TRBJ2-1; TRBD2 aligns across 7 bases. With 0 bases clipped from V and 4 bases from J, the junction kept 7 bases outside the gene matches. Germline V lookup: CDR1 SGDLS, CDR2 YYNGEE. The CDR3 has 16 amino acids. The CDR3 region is CASSVGLRERYNEQFF. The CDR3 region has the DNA TGTGCCAGCAGCGTAGGTTTGCGGGAGAGGTACAATGAGCAGTTCTTC.

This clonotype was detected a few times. The CDR3 loop is CASSLGLAGEKYF. The CDR3 DNA reads as TGTGCCAGCAGCTTGGGACTAGCGGGAGAGAAGTACTTC. The chain links TRBV12-3 or TRBV12-4 to TRBJ2-7; TRBD2 matches 14 bases. V shed 6 bases and J 11 bases; nucleotides not matched to a gene: 6. This CDR3 has 13 amino acids.

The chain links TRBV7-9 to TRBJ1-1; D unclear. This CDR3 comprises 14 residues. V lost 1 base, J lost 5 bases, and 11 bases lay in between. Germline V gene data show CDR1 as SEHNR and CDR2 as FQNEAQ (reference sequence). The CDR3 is CASSLDGIGTEAFF. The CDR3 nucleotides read TGTGCCAGCAGCTTAGACGGGATAGGGACTGAAGCTTTCTTT.

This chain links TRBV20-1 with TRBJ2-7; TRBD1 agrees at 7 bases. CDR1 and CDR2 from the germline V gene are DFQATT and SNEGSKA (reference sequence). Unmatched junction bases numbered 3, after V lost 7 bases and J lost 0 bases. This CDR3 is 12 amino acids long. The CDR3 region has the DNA TGCAGTGTAACAGGGGCCTCCTACGAGCAGTACTTC. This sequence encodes CSVTGASYEQYF.

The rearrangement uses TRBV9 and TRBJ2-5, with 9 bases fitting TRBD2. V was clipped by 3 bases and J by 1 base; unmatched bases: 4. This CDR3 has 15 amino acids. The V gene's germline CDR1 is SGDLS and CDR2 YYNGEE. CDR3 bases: TGTGCCAGCAGCGGAGCTAGCGGGGCCCAAGAGACCCAGTACTTC. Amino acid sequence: CASSGASGAQETQYF.

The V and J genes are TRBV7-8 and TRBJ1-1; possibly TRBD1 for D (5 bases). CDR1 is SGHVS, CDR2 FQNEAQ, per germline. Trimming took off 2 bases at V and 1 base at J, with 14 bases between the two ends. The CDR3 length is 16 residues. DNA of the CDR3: TGTGCCAGCAGCTTATTCGAGGGGAGGTCGAACACTGAAGCTTTCTTT. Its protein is CASSLFEGRSNTEAFF.

The CDR3 reads CASSLSREGQETQYF. The CDR3 nucleotides read TGTGCCAGCAGCCTCTCGCGGGAGGGACAAGAGACCCAGTACTTC. The chain employs TRBV7-3 and TRBJ2-5, with 9 bases lining up with TRBD2. J lost 2 bases, V lost 5 bases, and 6 bases had no gene match. Germline V gene sequence: CDR1 SGHTA, CDR2 FQGTGA. This CDR3 spans 15 amino acids.

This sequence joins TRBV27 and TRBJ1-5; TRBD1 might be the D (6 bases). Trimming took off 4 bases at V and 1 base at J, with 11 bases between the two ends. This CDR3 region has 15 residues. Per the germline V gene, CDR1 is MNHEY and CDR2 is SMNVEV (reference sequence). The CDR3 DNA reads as TGTGCCAGCAGTTCTCTGGGGGCCAGCAATCAGCCCCAGCATTTT. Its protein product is CASSSLGASNQPQHF.

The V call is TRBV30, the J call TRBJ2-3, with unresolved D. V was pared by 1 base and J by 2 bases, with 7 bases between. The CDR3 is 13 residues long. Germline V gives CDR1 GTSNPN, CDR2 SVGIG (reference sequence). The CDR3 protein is CAWSAFITDTQYF. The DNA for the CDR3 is TGTGCCTGGAGTGCCTTTATCACAGATACGCAGTATTTT. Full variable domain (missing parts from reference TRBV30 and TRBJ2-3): SQTIHQWPATLVQPVGSPLSLECTVEGTSNPNLYWYRQAAGRGLQLLFYSVGIGQISSEVPQNLSASRPQDRQFILSSKKLLLSDSGFYLCAWSAFITDTQYFGPGTRLTVL.

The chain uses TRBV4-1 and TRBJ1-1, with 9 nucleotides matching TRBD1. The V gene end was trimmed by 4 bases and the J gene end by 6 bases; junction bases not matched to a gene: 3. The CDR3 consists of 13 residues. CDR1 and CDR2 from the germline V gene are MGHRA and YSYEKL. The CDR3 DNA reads TGCGCCAGCAGCCCGGGACAGGGTCCTGAAGCTTTCTTT. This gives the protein CASSPGQGPEAFF.

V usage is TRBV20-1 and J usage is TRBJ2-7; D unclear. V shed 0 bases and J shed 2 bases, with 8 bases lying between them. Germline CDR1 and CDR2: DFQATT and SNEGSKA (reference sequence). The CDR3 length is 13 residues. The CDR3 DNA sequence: TGCAGTGCTAGAGAGGGCGGAGCCTACGAGCAGTACTTC. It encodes CSAREGGAYEQYF.

Here the CDR3 reads CASRNLPGQETNEQFF. CDR3 sequence (DNA): TGTGCCAGCAGGAACCTACCGGGACAGGAGACAAATGAGCAGTTCTTC. The chain uses TRBV6-1 and TRBJ2-1, with 8 bases matching TRBD1. The trim removed 6 bases at V and 7 bases at J, leaving 14 bases unmatched. Per the germline V gene, CDR1 is MNHNS and CDR2 is SASEGT. CDR3 length: 16 residues.